The present entry profiles one TCR beta chain with its context. The antigen is undetermined. Single viable CD3+CD4+CD8-CD45RO+ cells were sorted as the memory CD4+ T cells. After thawing, CD4+ T cells were positively selected. The entry originates in a study of memory CD4+ T cells and cytomegalovirus serostatus. Overall study: Of the healthy Belgian adults, fewer than 10 were CMV seropositive and about 24 seronegative.

Whole-study results and caveats: CD4+ memory repertoires contained 67 of 164 reported CMV TCRbeta sequences.

In the original analysis: Out-of-frame sequences were removed, leaving 2 million to 2.5 million distinct TCRbeta sequences. Assay used: immunoSEQ multiplex PCR; TCRdb lists only in-frame clones, some missing. V and J calls and clone size are given by that table; D and trimming were obtained from the DNA. The sample lists about 58,000 clones; less than 85% were seen once. CDR3 length: 16 residues. The germline V gene has CDR1 LNHDA and CDR2 SQIVND (reference sequence). V lost 3 bases and J lost 5, with 16 bases in between. The rearrangement links TRBV19 to TRBJ2-2; TRBD1 might be the D (6 bases). This TCR was recovered from an adult in good health and CMV-seronegative. Some clones in this sample may be carry-over from other donors' samples. The sequencing sample was made of memory CD4+ T cells from blood. The CDR3 DNA reads TGTGCCAGTAGTATTTCCGCCAGGGGTCTTACCGGGGAGCTGTTTTTT. Its protein product is CASSISARGLTGELFF. Variable domain in full (rest from reference TRBV19 and TRBJ2-2): DGGITQSPKYLFRKEGQNVTLSCEQNLNHDAMYWYRQDPGQGLRLIYYSQIVNDFQKGDIAEGYSVSREKKESFPLTVTSAQKNPTAFYLCASSISARGLTGELFFGEGSRLTVL.